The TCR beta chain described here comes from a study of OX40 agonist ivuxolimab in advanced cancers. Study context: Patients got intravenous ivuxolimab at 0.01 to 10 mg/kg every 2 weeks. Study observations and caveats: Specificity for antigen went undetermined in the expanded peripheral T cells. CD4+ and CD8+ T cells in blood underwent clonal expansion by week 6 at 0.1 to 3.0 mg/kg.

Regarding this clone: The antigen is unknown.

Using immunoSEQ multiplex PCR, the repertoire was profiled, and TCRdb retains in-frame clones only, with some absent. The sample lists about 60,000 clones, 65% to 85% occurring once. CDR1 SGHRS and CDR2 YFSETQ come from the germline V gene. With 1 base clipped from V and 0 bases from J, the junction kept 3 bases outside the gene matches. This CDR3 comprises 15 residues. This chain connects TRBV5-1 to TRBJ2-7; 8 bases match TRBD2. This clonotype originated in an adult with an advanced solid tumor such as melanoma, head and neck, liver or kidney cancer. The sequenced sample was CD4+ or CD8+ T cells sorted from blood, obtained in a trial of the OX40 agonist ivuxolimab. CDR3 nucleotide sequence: TGCGCCAGCAGCTTGACCGGGACTAGCTCCTACGAGCAGTACTTC. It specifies CASSLTGTSSYEQYF.